The next 29 T cell receptor beta chains were all read from a single sample in a study of T cell responses to AZD1222 COVID-19 vaccine. Libraries were prepared by immunoSEQ multiplex PCR; TCRdb keeps only in-frame clonotypes and omits some of them. This table holds fewer than 150,000 clones, 88% found once. Sample: peripheral blood, taken on day 0 of AZD1222 vaccination. The receptors shown here come from an adult in good health.

The chain is built from TRBV19 and TRBJ2-3, with unresolved D. V was cut by 5 bases and J by 1 base, with 7 bases left in between. Germline V CDR1 and CDR2: LNHDA, SQIVND (reference sequence). This CDR3 is 13 amino acids long. As DNA, the CDR3 is TGTGCCAGTAGTGGTCAGGGCACAGATACGCAGTATTTT. Translation gives CASSGQGTDTQYF. The entire variable domain, with the rest obtained from reference TRBV19 and TRBJ2-3, is as follows: DGGITQSPKYLFRKEGQNVTLSCEQNLNHDAMYWYRQDPGQGLRLIYYSQIVNDFQKGDIAEGYSVSREKKESFPLTVTSAQKNPTAFYLCASSGQGTDTQYFGPGTRLTVL.

This rearrangement joins TRBV28 to TRBJ2-1; D remains ambiguous. The CDR3 has 13 amino acids. The germline CDR1 and CDR2 sequences are MDHEN and SYDVKM. The germline V and J ends were trimmed by 10 bases and 1 base, with 11 bases remaining between them. The CDR3 nucleotides are TGTGCCACCACGTCGTGGTCCTACAATGAGCAGTTCTTC. Its translation is CATTSWSYNEQFF.

V usage is TRBV18 and J usage is TRBJ2-5; weak D call: TRBD1 (6 bases). V lost 5 bases and J 3 bases, leaving 10 bases between the germline ends. CDR3 size: 13 residues. Germline CDR1 and CDR2: KGHSH and LQKENI. CDR3 coding DNA: TGTGCCAGCTCAACCGGGACAAAAGAGACCCAGTACTTC. Its translation: CASSTGTKETQYF.

V is TRBV6-5 and J is TRBJ2-2; no clear D. The CDR3 extends over 13 amino acids. The V and J ends lost 2 bases and 6 bases respectively, with 7 bases between them. From germline, CDR1 is MNHEY and CDR2 SVGAGI. The CDR3 nucleotides read TGTGCCAGCAGTTACCACCGGTCCGGGGAGCTGTTTTTT. This codes for CASSYHRSGELFF.

This chain uses TRBV5-6 with TRBJ2-7, with D possibly called TRBD1 or TRBD2 (5 bases each). The CDR3 is made up of 14 amino acids. V lost 0 bases and J 4 bases, leaving 11 bases between the germline ends. The germline V gene encodes CDR1 SGHDT and CDR2 YYEEEE. The CDR3 reads CASSLVGELYEQYF. The CDR3 DNA reads as TGTGCCAGCAGCTTGGTGGGGGAGTTGTACGAGCAGTACTTC.

This sequence joins TRBV11-3 and TRBJ2-2, with a weak D call TRBD1 (6 bases). V gave up 5 bases and J gave up 7 bases, with 11 bases separating them. Germline V CDR1 and CDR2: SGHNT, YENEEA. The CDR3 contains 13 residues. The CDR3 sequence: CASSQRQDGELFF. CDR3 nucleotide sequence: TGTGCCAGCAGCCAACGACAGGACGGGGAGCTGTTTTTT. The full variable domain, in which reference TRBV11-3 and TRBJ2-2 provide the parts outside the CDR3, is EAGVVQSPRYKIIEKKQPVAFWCNPISGHNTLYWYLQNLGQGPELLIRYENEEAVDDSQLPKDRFSAERLKGVDSTLKIQPAELGDSAVYLCASSQRQDGELFFGEGSRLTVL.

This clone was seen just once. This chain uses TRBV24-1 with TRBJ1-5; D unresolved. The CDR3 contains 17 residues. Germline V gene data show CDR1 as KGHDR and CDR2 as SFDVKD. Trimming shortened V by 3 bases and J by 7 bases, and 21 bases separated the two germline ends. CDR3 amino acids: CATSDPRVPPSGQPQHF. CDR3 in DNA: TGTGCCACCAGTGATCCTAGGGTTCCTCCCTCCGGCCAGCCCCAGCATTTT.

V gene TRBV24-1 combines with J gene TRBJ1-4, with 7 bases aligning to TRBD1. The V gene's germline CDR1 is KGHDR and CDR2 SFDVKD. The CDR3 has 16 residues. V shed 11 bases and J 0 bases; nucleotides not matched to a gene: 11. The CDR3 sequence: CASRKGAKATNEKLFF. The CDR3 DNA reads TGTGCCAGTAGAAAGGGGGCAAAGGCAACTAATGAAAAACTGTTTTTT.

The gene calls are TRBV28 and TRBJ1-2, with D unresolved. CDR1 and CDR2 (germline): MDHEN, SYDVKM. The V gene lost 5 bases and the J gene lost 6 bases, with 13 bases spanning the gap. There are 13 residues in the CDR3. The CDR3, as DNA: TGTGCCAGCAGTCCCGGCACAACCCATGGCTACACCTTC. It yields the protein CASSPGTTHGYTF.

V is TRBV7-8 and J is TRBJ2-7; TRBD1 agrees at 10 bases. From germline, CDR1 is SGHVS and CDR2 FQNEAQ. The junction had 15 bases not matched to a gene; V was cut back by 0 bases and J by 4 bases. The CDR3 totals 19 residues. CDR3 in DNA: TGTGCCAGCAGCTTAGCTAATAAACATACGGGACAGGGGTCATACGAGCAGTACTTC. It specifies CASSLANKHTGQGSYEQYF.

This sequence joins TRBV25-1 and TRBJ2-2, with 8 bases that match TRBD2. Trimming took 2 bases from V and 9 from J; bases not matched to a gene: 14. The CDR3 totals 17 residues. CDR1 and CDR2 (germline): MGHDK, SYGVNS. As DNA, the CDR3 is TGTGCCAGCAGTGAAGCTTCGGGGGGGTTGACTTTCCGGGAGCTGTTTTTT. This gives the protein CASSEASGGLTFRELFF.

The genes are TRBV5-6 and TRBJ1-6; no firm D call. The CDR3 totals 15 residues. With 2 bases removed from V and 10 bases from J, the gap between germline ends came to 16 bases. The germline V gene has CDR1 SGHDT and CDR2 YYEEEE. For the CDR3, the DNA is TGTGCCAGCAGCTTCGGGATTGCGATAGACTCACCCCTCCACTTT. Protein product: CASSFGIAIDSPLHF.

The J gene is TRBJ2-1, the V gene TRBV6-4; 7 bases are a match to TRBD1. This CDR3 region has 16 residues. V trimming: 6 bases; J trimming: 1 base; junction bases outside the gene matches: 9. The germline CDR1 and CDR2 sequences are MRHNA and SNTAGT. The CDR3 DNA reads TGTGCCAGCAGCGCGACAGGGACGCTTTCCTACAATGAGCAGTTCTTC. Translation: CASSATGTLSYNEQFF.

Note on this clone: Mismatch with germline at one junction end may stem from a read error. In DNA, the CDR3 is TGTGCCAGCAGTTTAGGTAACAGGAGATTGAACACTGAAGCTTTCTTT. It yields the protein CASSLGNRRLNTEAFF. V gene TRBV7-9 combines with J gene TRBJ1-1, with D perhaps matching TRBD1 (5 bases). The CDR3 is made up of 16 amino acids. Germline V gives CDR1 SEHNR, CDR2 FQNEAQ (reference sequence). Combining the CDR3 with reference TRBV7-9 and TRBJ1-1 gives the whole variable domain DTGVSQNPRHKITKRGQNVTFRCDPISEHNRLYWYRQTLGQGPEFLTYFQNEAQLEKSRLLSDRFSAERPKGSFSTLEIQRTEQGDSAMYLCASSLGNRRLNTEAFFGQGTRLTVV.

This chain joins TRBV7-2 and TRBJ2-7, with TRBD1 matching over 7 bases. The CDR3 extends over 14 amino acids. The J segment lost 4 bases and the V segment lost 0 bases, leaving 3 bases of the junction unmatched. Germline assignment: CDR1 SGHTA and CDR2 FQGNSA. The CDR3 here is CASSLAGRGYEQYF. CDR3 in DNA: TGTGCCAGCAGCTTAGCTGGCAGGGGGTACGAGCAGTACTTC.

The CDR3, as DNA: TGTGCCAGCAGCCAACAGGGAGAGCAGCCCCAGCATTTT. Amino acid sequence: CASSQQGEQPQHF. The chain links TRBV3-1 (or the pseudogene TRBV3-2) to TRBJ1-5; weak D call: TRBD1 (5 bases). The CDR3 totals 13 residues. Germline values: CDR1 LGHDT, CDR2 YNNKEL (reference sequence). V was cut by 2 bases and J by 7 bases, with 9 bases left in between.

The genes are TRBV6-5 and TRBJ2-7, with D unclear. Trimming cost V 2 bases and J 4 bases, with 12 bases left between them. Germline V gene sequence: CDR1 MNHEY, CDR2 SVGAGI. The CDR3 is 14 residues long. Here the CDR3 DNA reads TGTGCCAGCAGTTACCCTTTGGACCCGTACGAGCAGTACTTC. Protein: CASSYPLDPYEQYF.

V gene TRBV6-4 combines with J gene TRBJ2-3; D is possibly TRBD1 (6 bases). With 6 bases removed from V and 4 bases from J, the gap between germline ends came to 17 bases. CDR3 size: 15 residues. Germline CDR1 is MRHNA and CDR2 is SNTAGT. This CDR3 reads CASSLQGNRADTQYF. The CDR3 DNA follows: TGTGCCAGCAGCTTACAGGGTAACCGAGCAGATACGCAGTATTTT.

The genes are TRBV5-4 and TRBJ2-3; no clear D gene. This CDR3 has 12 residues. V was trimmed by 2 bases and J by 6 bases, leaving 7 bases between them. Germline CDR1 SGHNT, CDR2 YYREEE (reference sequence). The CDR3 nucleotides are TGTGCCAGCAGCTTTTTTCGGGATACGCAGTATTTT. Encoded protein: CASSFFRDTQYF.

The V call is TRBV12-3 or TRBV12-4, the J call TRBJ2-7, with TRBD1 matching over 7 bases. CDR3 size: 13 residues. Trimming cost V 7 bases and J 4 bases; bases outside gene matches: 7. In nucleotides, the CDR3 is TGTGCCAGCACCAGGACAGGAGCATACGAGCAGTACTTC. Protein sequence: CASTRTGAYEQYF.

The rearrangement links TRBV30 to TRBJ2-7, with D maybe TRBD1 (5 bases). V was cut by 3 bases and J by 4 bases, with 13 bases left in between. Germline V gene data show CDR1 as GTSNPN and CDR2 as SVGIG (reference sequence). There are 13 residues in the CDR3. The DNA of the CDR3 is TGTGCCTGGAGCAGGGTAGTAGTGTACGAGCAGTACTTC. It translates to CAWSRVVVYEQYF. The full variable domain, with the rest looked up from reference TRBV30 and TRBJ2-7, is SQTIHQWPATLVQPVGSPLSLECTVEGTSNPNLYWYRQAAGRGLQLLFYSVGIGQISSEVPQNLSASRPQDRQFILSSKKLLLSDSGFYLCAWSRVVVYEQYFGPGTRLTVT.

This clone was observed a single time. This sequence joins TRBV30 and TRBJ1-2; TRBD1 matches at 9 bases. In germline, CDR1 is GTSNPN, CDR2 SVGIG (reference sequence). The CDR3 is 13 amino acids. Trimming removed 0 bases from V and 8 bases from J; junction bases left unmatched: 4. CDR3 protein: CAWSVRDREGYTF. CDR3 nucleotide sequence: TGTGCCTGGAGTGTACGGGACAGGGAAGGCTACACCTTC.

Notes on this clone: Its ends do not fully match the called genes, so a read error is possible. V is TRBV4-1 and J is TRBJ2-7; D is possibly TRBD1 or TRBD2 (5 bases each). CDR3 length: 16 residues. Germline V CDR1 and CDR2: MGHRA, YSYEKL. CDR3 coding DNA: TGCGCCAGCAGCCCTCATCCCCGGGGCCCACAGTCTAACTCCTTCTTC. Its protein product is CASSPHPRGPQSNSFF.

This chain's CDR3 is CASSLRGRMRPGRYYGYTF. DNA of the CDR3: TGTGCCAGCAGCTTGCGAGGAAGGATGCGCCCAGGGAGATACTATGGCTACACCTTC. The V gene is TRBV5-4, the J gene TRBJ1-2, with TRBD1 as a possible D gene (5 bases). The CDR3 spans 19 residues. With 1 base removed from V and 3 bases from J, the gap between germline ends came to 25 bases. Germline values: CDR1 SGHNT, CDR2 YYREEE (reference sequence).

This clone was counted a single time. The chain uses TRBV5-8 and TRBJ2-1; possible D gene TRBD2, 7 bases. Germline CDR1 SGHTS, CDR2 YDEGEE. This CDR3 spans 17 amino acids. V was cut by 4 bases and J by 5 bases, with 22 bases left in between. CDR3 residues: CASSPWGASGGHNEQFF. The CDR3 nucleotides read TGTGCCAGCAGCCCCTGGGGGGCTAGCGGAGGCCACAATGAGCAGTTCTTC.

This clone was seen more than once but under ten times. V is TRBV4-2 and J is TRBJ2-1; 9 nucleotides agree with TRBD2. Germline CDR1 reads LGHNA; CDR2 reads YNFKEQ. The CDR3 length is 16 residues. With 0 bases clipped from V and 4 bases from J, the junction kept 4 bases outside the gene matches. CDR3: CASSQELTSGYNEQFF. CDR3 bases: TGTGCCAGCAGCCAAGAACTGACTAGCGGTTACAATGAGCAGTTCTTC.

The chain couples TRBV10-3 to TRBJ2-1, with TRBD2 matching over 8 bases. Germline loops: CDR1 ENHRY, CDR2 SYGVKD. The V gene end was trimmed by 7 bases and the J gene end by 2 bases; junction bases not matched to a gene: 31. This CDR3 has 23 amino acids. Here the CDR3 DNA reads TGTGCCATCATTCTCCGGCCGACGCAATCTGGAAGCGGGAGTAACAAAACCTACAATGAGCAGTTCTTC. Translation: CAIILRPTQSGSGSNKTYNEQFF.

DNA of the CDR3: TGCGCCAGCAGACAGGGGGCCTCTGAAAAACTGTTTTTT. It translates to CASRQGASEKLFF. The chain carries TRBV4-1 and TRBJ1-4, with 9 bases aligning to TRBD1. This CDR3 spans 13 amino acids. The germline CDR1 and CDR2 sequences are MGHRA and YSYEKL. V was clipped by 6 bases and J by 7 bases; unmatched bases: 3.

A single count supports this clone. V is TRBV19 and J is TRBJ2-6, with D possibly being TRBD1 (5 bases). The CDR3 is 15 amino acids. Germline CDR1 LNHDA, CDR2 SQIVND (reference sequence). The V gene lost 3 bases and the J gene lost 2 bases, with 8 bases spanning the gap. CDR3 in DNA: TGTGCCAGTAGTATTCAGGGAACTGGGGCCAACGTCCTGACTTTC. Encoded protein: CASSIQGTGANVLTF.